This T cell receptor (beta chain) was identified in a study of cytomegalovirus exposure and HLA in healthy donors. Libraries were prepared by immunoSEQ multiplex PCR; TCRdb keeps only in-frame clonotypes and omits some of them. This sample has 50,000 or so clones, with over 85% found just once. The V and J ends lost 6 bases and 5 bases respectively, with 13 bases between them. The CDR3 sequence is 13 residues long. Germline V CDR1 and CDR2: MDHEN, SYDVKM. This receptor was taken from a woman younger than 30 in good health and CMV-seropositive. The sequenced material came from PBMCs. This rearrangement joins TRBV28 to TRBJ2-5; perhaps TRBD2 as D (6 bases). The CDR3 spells CASSSGDRETQYF. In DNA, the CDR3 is TGTGCCAGCAGCTCGGGGGACCGGGAGACCCAGTACTTC.